A selection of T cell receptor beta chains follows, all from one sample in a study of T cell changes during pregnancy in multiple sclerosis. The table came from immunoSEQ multiplex PCR; TCRdb's copy has only in-frame clones and leaves some out. The sample consists of about 77,000 clones, around 91% of them appearing once. The sequences come from peripheral blood, collected before pregnancy. The receptors were sampled from a female donor with multiple sclerosis, enrolled in a pregnancy study. The CDR3 runs from the conserved cysteine through the conserved F or W. The D gene is left open where the match is weak. Rows may omit the clone size; those that give it use once, few, many or a size class.

size: few
D: NA
J: TRBJ1-1
V: TRBV2
length: 13
DNA: TGTGCCAGCAAGTCGTTCGCGGACACTGAAGCTTTCTTT
CDR3: CASKSFADTEAFF

size: NA
D: TRBD1
J: TRBJ1-4
V: TRBV2
length: 18
DNA: TGTGCCAGCAGTGACCGTCCGGGACAGGGAGGAGGCAACGAAAAACTGTTTTTT
CDR3: CASSDRPGQGGGNEKLFF

size: NA
D: TRBD2
J: TRBJ2-1
V: TRBV30
length: 15
DNA: TGTGCCTGGAGTGTATGGGAGGGACGGCGCAATGAGCAGTTCTTC
CDR3: CAWSVWEGRRNEQFF

size: NA
D: NA
J: TRBJ2-5
V: TRBV7-9
length: 14
DNA: TGTGCCAGCAGCTTAGAGGAACGGGAGGAGACCCAGTACTTC
CDR3: CASSLEEREETQYF

size: NA
D: TRBD2
J: TRBJ2-7
V: TRBV5-4
length: 16
DNA: TGTGCCAGCAGCTTGGGGGGGCCGCTAGCGGGAAACGAGCAGTACTTC
CDR3: CASSLGGPLAGNEQYF

size: NA
D: TRBD1
J: TRBJ1-1
V: TRBV9
length: 15
DNA: TGTGCCAGCAGCGTAGAGGGGGCGGGTTACACTGAAGCTTTCTTT
CDR3: CASSVEGAGYTEAFF

size: NA
D: NA
J: TRBJ2-3
V: TRBV5-1
length: 18
DNA: TGCGCCAGCAGCTTTGGGGGCTCACTAGCGATAAGCACAGATACGCAGTATTTT
CDR3: CASSFGGSLAISTDTQYF

size: NA
D: NA
J: TRBJ1-5
V: TRBV4-3
length: 13
DNA: TGCGCCAGCAGCCAAGACCGCCCCGGGCCCCAGCATTTT
CDR3: CASSQDRPGPQHF

size: NA
D: NA
J: TRBJ1-1
V: TRBV6-4
length: 15
DNA: TGTGCCAGCAGGGACAGAGACGTAGCTGTTAATGAAGCTTTCTTT
CDR3: CASRDRDVAVNEAFF

size: NA
D: TRBD2
J: TRBJ2-3
V: TRBV12-5
length: 19
DNA: TGTGCTAGTGGCTCCAGAGCCACAAAGACTAGCGGGGAGACAGATACGCAGTATTTT
CDR3: CASGSRATKTSGETDTQYF

size: NA
D: NA
J: TRBJ2-7
V: TRBV25-1
length: 13
DNA: TGTGCCAGCAGTGAAAGCGGAGGGTCGCATCAGTACTTC
CDR3: CASSESGGSHQYF

size: NA
D: TRBD1
J: TRBJ1-1
V: TRBV7-2
length: 16
DNA: TGTGCCAGCAGCAGGTACCGGGACAGGGCGATCACTGAAGCTTTCTTT
CDR3: CASSRYRDRAITEAFF

size: NA
D: NA
J: TRBJ1-2
V: TRBV6-1
length: 11
DNA: TGTGCCAGCAGTCGGGGTTATGGCTACACCTTC
CDR3: CASSRGYGYTF

size: NA
D: NA
J: TRBJ1-1
V: TRBV2
length: 15
DNA: TGTGCCAGCAGTGAAGTGGGGGGGGGCGAGGGTGAAGCTTTCTTT
CDR3: CASSEVGGGEGEAFF

size: NA
D: NA
J: TRBJ2-1
V: TRBV14
length: 16
DNA: TGTGCCAGCAGCCATTTCCGACAGGCCCTTTACAATGAGCAGTTCTTC
CDR3: CASSHFRQALYNEQFF

size: once
D: TRBD1
J: TRBJ2-7
V: TRBV15
length: 15
DNA: TGTGCCACCAGCACCAAGACAGGGGAGATCCACGAGCAGTACTTC
CDR3: CATSTKTGEIHEQYF

size: NA
D: NA
J: TRBJ2-1
V: TRBV4-1
length: 15
DNA: TGCGCCAGCAGCCCGCGACAGACATCCTACAATGAGCAGTTCTTC
CDR3: CASSPRQTSYNEQFF

size: NA
D: TRBD1
J: TRBJ1-1
V: TRBV7-6
length: 15
DNA: TGTGCCAGCAGCTTAGTTTCAGGGGGGCTTACTGAAGCTTTCTTT
CDR3: CASSLVSGGLTEAFF

size: NA
D: TRBD2
J: TRBJ2-3
V: TRBV19
length: 16
DNA: TGTGCCAGTAGTATAGGGCTAGCGGGGTCGTCGGATACGCAGTATTTT
CDR3: CASSIGLAGSSDTQYF

size: NA
D: TRBD1
J: TRBJ2-1
V: TRBV29-1
length: 14
DNA: TGCAGCGTTGAGGCGGACAGGCCATACAATGAGCAGTTCTTC
CDR3: CSVEADRPYNEQFF

size: once
D: NA
J: TRBJ1-3
V: TRBV10-3
length: 13
DNA: TGTATAACCAGGACTAGCTCTGGAAACACCATATATTTT
CDR3: CITRTSSGNTIYF

size: NA
D: TRBD1
J: TRBJ1-2
V: TRBV20-1
length: 11
DNA: TGCAGGGGGGACAGGGGCGTCGGCTACACCTTC
CDR3: CRGDRGVGYTF

size: NA
D: TRBD1
J: TRBJ1-5
V: TRBV5-8
length: 17
DNA: TGTGCCAGCAGCATTGACAGGGGGCGCGGGGTTAGACAGCCCCAGCATTTT
CDR3: CASSIDRGRGVRQPQHF

size: once
D: NA
J: TRBJ2-3
V: TRBV5-6
length: 15
DNA: TGTGCCAGCAGCCCCGGTACGGGGGGCACAGATACGCAGTATTTT
CDR3: CASSPGTGGTDTQYF

size: once
D: NA
J: TRBJ1-3
V: TRBV6-1
length: 15
DNA: TGTGCCAGCAGCGCTTCGGTGAGCTCTGGAAACACCATATATTTT
CDR3: CASSASVSSGNTIYF

size: NA
D: NA
J: TRBJ2-7
V: TRBV2
length: 18
DNA: TGTGCCAGCAGTGGGCCACCTCTCAAGAAGGGGATTACCTACGAGCAGTACTTC
CDR3: CASSGPPLKKGITYEQYF

size: NA
D: NA
J: TRBJ2-1
V: TRBV27
length: 15
DNA: TGTGCCAGCAGTTTCCGCAGGGGAAACATGCGGGAGCAGTTCTTC
CDR3: CASSFRRGNMREQFF

size: NA
D: NA
J: TRBJ1-1
V: TRBV7-2
length: 15
DNA: TGTGCCAGCAGCACATCGACAAGGATGAACACTGAAGCTTTCTTT
CDR3: CASSTSTRMNTEAFF

size: NA
D: NA
J: TRBJ1-2
V: TRBV28
length: 13
DNA: TGTGCCAGCAGTTGGCGGGGTGGCTATGGCTACACCTTC
CDR3: CASSWRGGYGYTF

size: NA
D: NA
J: TRBJ1-3
V: TRBV2
length: 14
DNA: TGTGCCAGCAAAGTGCGGAGCTCTGGAAACACCATATATTTT
CDR3: CASKVRSSGNTIYF

size: NA
D: TRBD1
J: TRBJ2-7
V: TRBV25-1
length: 14
DNA: TGTGCCAGCACCGCCGGGACAGGGTCCTACGAGCAGTACTTC
CDR3: CASTAGTGSYEQYF

size: NA
D: TRBD1
J: TRBJ1-2
V: TRBV18
length: 16
DNA: TGTGCCAGCTCGCCGGCCGGGACAGGGATTTACCTGGGCTACACCTTC
CDR3: CASSPAGTGIYLGYTF

size: NA
D: NA
J: TRBJ2-3
V: TRBV20-1
length: 11
DNA: TGCAGTGCTGAGGAGGTAGATACGCAGTATTTT
CDR3: CSAEEVDTQYF

size: NA
D: TRBD1
J: TRBJ2-1
V: TRBV5-4
length: 15
DNA: TGTGCCAGCAGCCGGAAGGGGACAGGGTCCTATGAGCAGTTCTTC
CDR3: CASSRKGTGSYEQFF

size: NA
D: TRBD1
J: TRBJ2-2
V: TRBV9
length: 17
DNA: TGTGCCAGCAGCGCCTCCTCGGGACAGGGATTCACCGGGGAGCTGTTTTTT
CDR3: CASSASSGQGFTGELFF

size: NA
D: TRBD2
J: TRBJ2-1
V: TRBV7-2
length: 17
DNA: TGTGCCAGCAGCGGGGGGGCTAGCGGGGCTACCTACAATGAGCAGTTCTTC
CDR3: CASSGGASGATYNEQFF

size: NA
D: TRBD1
J: TRBJ1-2
V: TRBV5-8
length: 15
DNA: TGTGCCAGCAGACGACTGACAGGGAAGGAGTATGGCTACACCTTC
CDR3: CASRRLTGKEYGYTF

size: NA
D: NA
J: TRBJ1-2
V: TRBV6-1
length: 14
DNA: TGTGCCAGCAGTGAATCGTTCAGGGTCTATGGCTACACCTTC
CDR3: CASSESFRVYGYTF

size: once
D: TRBD1
J: TRBJ1-3
V: TRBV7-2
length: 17
DNA: TGTGCCAGCAGCTTACGCCCAGGGGGTCTACCTGGAAACACCATATATTTT
CDR3: CASSLRPGGLPGNTIYF

size: NA
D: NA
J: TRBJ1-5
V: TRBV5-8
length: 12
DNA: TGTGCCAGCAGCTTACAAGAAAGGCCCCAGCATTTT
CDR3: CASSLQERPQHF

size: NA
D: NA
J: TRBJ1-3
V: TRBV7-9
length: 17
DNA: TGTGCCAGCAGCTTACCCCAGGGGCTACCGGAGGGAAACACCATATATTTT
CDR3: CASSLPQGLPEGNTIYF

size: NA
D: TRBD2
J: TRBJ2-1
V: TRBV7-2
length: 17
DNA: TGTGCCAGCAGCTTAGACCTAGCGGGGGGGCCGGGCAATGAGCAGTTCTTC
CDR3: CASSLDLAGGPGNEQFF

size: NA
D: TRBD2
J: TRBJ2-5
V: TRBV7-6
length: 14
DNA: TGTGCCAGCAGCTTACTAGCGGGGCAAGAGACCCAGTACTTC
CDR3: CASSLLAGQETQYF

size: NA
D: NA
J: TRBJ1-2
V: TRBV6-6
length: 12
DNA: TGTGCCAGCAGTTCCCTAGGTTATGGCTACACCTTC
CDR3: CASSSLGYGYTF

size: NA
D: NA
J: TRBJ1-2
V: TRBV7-9
length: 13
DNA: TGTGCCAGCAGCGTCAGCGCTAACTATGGCTACACCTTC
CDR3: CASSVSANYGYTF

size: NA
D: TRBD2
J: TRBJ2-5
V: TRBV7-2
length: 14
DNA: TGTGCCAGCAGCTTCATAGCGGGTGGGGAGACCCAGTACTTC
CDR3: CASSFIAGGETQYF